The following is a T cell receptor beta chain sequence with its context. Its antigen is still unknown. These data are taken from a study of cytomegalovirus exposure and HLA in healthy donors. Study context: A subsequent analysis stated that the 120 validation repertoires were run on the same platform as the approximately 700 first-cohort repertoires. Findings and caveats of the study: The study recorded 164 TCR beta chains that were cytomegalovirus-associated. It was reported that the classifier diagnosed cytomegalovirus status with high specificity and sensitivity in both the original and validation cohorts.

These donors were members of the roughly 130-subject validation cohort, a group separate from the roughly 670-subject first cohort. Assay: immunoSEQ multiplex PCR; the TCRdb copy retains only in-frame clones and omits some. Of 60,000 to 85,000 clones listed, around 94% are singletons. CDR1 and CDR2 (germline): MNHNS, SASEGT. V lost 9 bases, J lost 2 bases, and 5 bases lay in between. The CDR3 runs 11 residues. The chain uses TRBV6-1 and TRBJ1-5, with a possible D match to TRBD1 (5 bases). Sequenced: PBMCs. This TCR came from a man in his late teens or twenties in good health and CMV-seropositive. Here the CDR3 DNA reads TGTGCCAGAGGGGGCAATCAGCCCCAGCATTTT. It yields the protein CARGGNQPQHF.